This T cell receptor beta chain derives from a study of CD4 T cells in relation to SARS-CoV-2 and coronaviruses. As for the study in general: Shared crossreactive spike epitopes were mapped to their HLA restriction.

Study-wide points: No donor gave both pre-pandemic and post-infection samples.

CD4+ T cells from unexposed donors were obtained before the COVID-19 pandemic (2011-2018). CD4+ T cells were isolated from the cells after more than nine days of culture. The repertoire was sequenced with immunoSEQ multiplex PCR; TCRdb's copy has only in-frame clones and lacks some. This table holds roughly 20,000 clones, about 66% found once. Remarks on this clone: What it binds is unknown.

The CDR3 is 13 amino acids. V was clipped by 3 bases and J by 3 bases, with 8 bases between them. CDR1 is LNHDA and CDR2 is SQIVND in the germline V gene (reference sequence). The sequencing sample was made of CD4+ T cells from PBMCs, cultured in vitro. The rearrangement uses TRBV19 and TRBJ1-2; tentatively, D is TRBD1 (5 bases). The sequence was obtained from a human donor in good health. CDR3 sequence reads: CASSMRGDYGYTF. In nucleotides, the CDR3 is TGTGCCAGTAGTATGCGGGGGGACTATGGCTACACCTTC.